This TCR beta chain was sequenced in a study of cytomegalovirus exposure and HLA in healthy donors. Study observations and caveats: The likely explanation for a cluster of highly shared sequence variants was sequencing artifact. Most sequenced TCRs were rare (though some public TCRs occurred in many donors). In presence/absence analyses, roughly uniform sequencing depth across donors was assumed. The authors later found most CMV-associated TCR beta chains appeared HLA-restricted.

About this clone: What it binds is unknown.

Germline assignment: CDR1 SGHTA and CDR2 FQGNSA. Trimming at V came to 4 bases and at J to 6 bases, leaving 4 bases not matched to a gene. CDR3 length equals 13 residues. Use of 60 Vbeta and 13 Jbeta primers characterized the PCR. Sequencing was performed with immunoSEQ multiplex PCR; in TCRdb, only in-frame clones are kept and a portion is missing. The table lists over 70,000 clones, roughly four fifths of them singletons. The rearrangement uses TRBV7-2 and TRBJ2-3, with 7 bases lining up with TRBD1. The TCR comes from a man aged 25-45 years in good health and CMV-seronegative. Input material: PBMCs. The CDR3, as DNA: TGTGCCAGCAGCTCACAGACAGGGGATACGCAGTATTTT. It encodes CASSSQTGDTQYF.